A selection of T cell receptor beta chains follows, all from one sample in a study of control samples from healthy donors and cancer patients. Clones were read by immunoSEQ multiplex PCR, and TCRdb kept only the in-frame ones, dropping some. The data contain 120,000 to 150,000 clones, approximately 91% of them singletons. The sample was blood. These receptor sequences come from a man under 40 in good health. Both conserved end residues are part of each CDR3. D genes are given only for firm matches. Size is stated for part of the rows, as once, few or many counts, or as a class when the clone is expanded.

>TRBV7-2|TRBJ2-2|.|TRBD2
CASSPTSGGHTGELFF
TGTGCCAGCAGCCCGACTAGCGGGGGGCATACCGGGGAGCTGTTTTTT
>TRBV6-5|TRBJ1-3|.|.
CASRFSRSSGNTIYF
TGTGCCAGCAGGTTTAGTAGGAGCTCTGGAAACACCATATATTTT
>TRBV12-3/TRBV12-4|TRBJ2-7|few|.
CASSLGPTYEQYF
TGTGCCAGCAGTTTAGGGCCGACATACGAGCAGTACTTC
>TRBV12-5|TRBJ2-2|.|TRBD1
CASGLVLPGQGAAGELFF
TGTGCTAGTGGTTTGGTACTTCCTGGACAGGGGGCAGCCGGGGAGCTGTTTTTT
>TRBV19|TRBJ1-5|.|TRBD1
CASTLGQGERQPQHF
TGTGCCAGTACCCTGGGACAGGGGGAGAGGCAGCCCCAGCATTTT
>TRBV5-6|TRBJ1-1|.|.
CASSLIGPEAFF
TGTGCCAGCAGCTTGATCGGCCCTGAAGCTTTCTTT
>TRBV7-8|TRBJ1-2|.|TRBD1
CASSPTGGHSYGYTF
TGTGCCAGCAGCCCGACAGGGGGCCATAGCTATGGCTACACCTTC
>TRBV5-1|TRBJ2-3|.|TRBD2
CASSDPSGGLTDTQYF
TGCGCCAGCAGCGACCCTAGCGGGGGGCTCACAGATACGCAGTATTTT
>TRBV7-8|TRBJ1-5|.|.
CASSLAVSSNQPQHF
TGTGCCAGCAGCTTAGCGGTCAGTAGCAATCAGCCCCAGCATTTT
>TRBV19|TRBJ1-1|once|TRBD1
CASSFTGTGNTEAFF
TGTGCCAGTAGTTTCACCGGGACAGGGAACACTGAAGCTTTCTTT
>TRBV27|TRBJ2-2|.|.
CASSLGQHTGELFF
TGTGCCAGCAGTTTAGGACAGCACACCGGGGAGCTGTTTTTT
>TRBV7-8|TRBJ2-3|.|.
CASTKGWANPSTDTQYF
TGTGCCAGCACCAAAGGCTGGGCCAACCCTAGCACAGATACGCAGTATTTT
>TRBV4-1|TRBJ2-1|.|TRBD1
CASSQGDSGTYNEQFF
TGCGCCAGCAGCCAAGGGGACAGTGGGACCTACAATGAGCAGTTCTTC
>TRBV5-1|TRBJ2-7|.|.
CASSLGVGEQYF
TGCGCCAGCAGCTTGGGGGTCGGCGAGCAGTACTTC
>TRBV28|TRBJ2-7|.|TRBD1
CASSSPGTGVYEQYF
TGTGCCAGCAGTTCCCCCGGGACAGGGGTTTACGAGCAGTACTTC
>TRBV19|TRBJ2-7|.|.
CASSILQGSEQYF
TGTGCCAGTAGTATACTACAGGGATCCGAGCAGTACTTC
>TRBV19|TRBJ1-1|.|.
CASSLARGDTEAFF
TGTGCCAGTAGTTTGGCCCGCGGGGACACTGAAGCTTTCTTT
>TRBV19|TRBJ1-6|.|.
CASSVPGQGSSPLHF
TGTGCCAGTAGTGTCCCGGGGCAGGGCAGTTCACCCCTCCACTTT
>TRBV6-6|TRBJ1-5|once|.
CASSPNTQPQHF
TGTGCCAGCAGTCCTAACACTCAGCCCCAGCATTTT
>TRBV3-1/TRBV3-2|TRBJ1-1|.|.
CASSLSSTGNTEAFF
TGTGCCAGCAGCCTTTCATCCACCGGCAACACTGAAGCTTTCTTT
>TRBV18|TRBJ2-7|.|.
CASSPKGGSYEQYF
TGTGCCAGCTCACCCAAGGGGGGATCCTACGAGCAGTACTTC
>TRBV21-1|TRBJ2-4|.|.
CASSKEGAALAKNIQYF
TGTGCCAGCAGCAAAGAAGGGGCCGCCTTAGCCAAAAACATTCAGTACTTC